This T cell receptor beta chain was recovered during a study of Ad26.COV2.S vaccination and SARS-CoV-2 variants. Study summary: Sample donor was a member of the COV1001 Ad26.COV2.S trial arm. Dosing was one shot or two shots 56 days apart.

Trimming took 3 bases from V and 0 from J, leaving 9 bases between them. The germline V gene encodes CDR1 SGHTA and CDR2 FQGNSA. The CDR3 totals 14 residues. In regard to this clone: Antigen unknown.

Measured with immunoSEQ multiplex PCR; TCRdb has only the in-frame clones, and not every one. The sample includes around 450,000 clones, roughly 90% seen only once; the top ten take 3.5% to 4%. As to treatment: roughly 19 received Ad26.COV2.S at low or high dose, single or two shots; a few received placebo; per-sample allocation not given. Sampling took place 63 days after the first vaccine or placebo injection. Whole-study results and caveats: Ad26.COV2.S recipients had broader spike-specific TCRs (P = 0.0014).

The sample in question was peripheral blood, obtained in a trial of Ad26.COV2.S vaccine versus placebo. The receptor comes from a person between 18 and 59 years old who received the Ad26.COV2.S COVID-19 vaccine or a placebo. The chain is built from TRBV7-2 and TRBJ2-7; no reliable D call. The CDR3 protein is CASSLVRSSYEQYF. The CDR3 nucleotides are TGTGCCAGCAGCTTGGTCCGGAGCTCCTACGAGCAGTACTTC.